This T cell receptor (beta chain) derives from a study of technical replicates of blood from a few donors. In germline, CDR1 is SEHNR, CDR2 FQNEAQ (reference sequence). The CDR3 is 16 amino acids. Trimming shortened V by 1 base and J by 8 bases, and 20 bases separated the two germline ends. Method: immunoSEQ multiplex PCR; TCRdb's copy keeps in-frame clones and lacks some. The table includes roughly 62,000 clones, about nine tenths detected once. Sequencing used PBMCs. This sequence was found in a human donor in good health. Some clones in this sample may be carry-over from other donors' samples. The rearrangement links TRBV7-9 to TRBJ1-2, with D unclear. CDR3 coding DNA: TGTGCCAGCAGCTTAGGGCGCCCCCGGGCCGGAGGGGGCTACACCTTC. Its protein is CASSLGRPRAGGGYTF.